The 2 T cell receptor beta chains given below trace back to one sample, sequenced in a study of T cell responses to AZD1222 COVID-19 vaccine (dated by TCRdb to the early 2020s). In light of the paper, this sample's time point label describes: about 28 days (+/-7) after the second vaccine dose. The method was the immunoSEQ multiplex PCR assay. Held by TCRdb, this immuneACCESS table contains in-frame sequences only and omits some clones. Under half of the omission traces to an unresolved V gene where checked; the cause of the rest is unknown. This sample gives about 84,000 clones in total; around 84% of them show up just once. The ten largest clones represent 4.5% to 7% of the sample. The sample was peripheral blood, taken 28 days after the second AZD1222 dose. The receptors here all came from an adult who received the AZD1222 COVID-19 vaccine.

V and J are TRBV30 and TRBJ2-1; no clear D gene. Trimming cost V 2 bases and J 8 bases, with 13 bases left between them. CDR3 size: 13 residues. Germline CDR1 and CDR2: GTSNPN and SVGIG (reference sequence). The CDR3 nucleotides are TGTGCCTGGAGTCGCACCCTGGTAGATGAGCAGTTCTTC. Its translation: CAWSRTLVDEQFF. The whole variable domain, remainder taken from reference TRBV30 and TRBJ2-1, is SQTIHQWPATLVQPVGSPLSLECTVEGTSNPNLYWYRQAAGRGLQLLFYSVGIGQISSEVPQNLSASRPQDRQFILSSKKLLLSDSGFYLCAWSRTLVDEQFFGPGTRLTVL.

The V gene is TRBV11-3, the J gene TRBJ2-1; perhaps TRBD1 as D (6 bases). The germline gives CDR1 SGHNT, CDR2 YENEEA. Between the trimmed V and J ends, which lost 5 bases and 13 bases, there was a span of 15 bases. CDR3 length equals 12 residues. The DNA for the CDR3 is TGTGCCAGCAGCGGACAGTACAATAAACAGTTCTTC. This codes for CASSGQYNKQFF. Variable domain in full (rest from reference TRBV11-3 and TRBJ2-1): EAGVVQSPRYKIIEKKQPVAFWCNPISGHNTLYWYLQNLGQGPELLIRYENEEAVDDSQLPKDRFSAERLKGVDSTLKIQPAELGDSAVYLCASSGQYNKQFFGPGTRLTVL.